This T cell receptor (beta chain) stems from a study of T cell responses to AZD1222 COVID-19 vaccine. Method: immunoSEQ multiplex PCR; TCRdb's copy keeps in-frame clones and lacks some. The profile covers 140,000 or so clones, with about nine tenths appearing a single time and approximately 4.5% taken by the ten largest. Germline V lookup: CDR1 SGHRS, CDR2 YFSETQ. The CDR3 consists of 17 residues. Trimming removed 2 bases from V and 2 bases from J; junction bases left unmatched: 12. This receptor was obtained from an adult in good health. The chain is built from TRBV5-1 and TRBJ2-7; 8 bases agree with TRBD2. Sequencing used peripheral blood, obtained on day 0 of AZD1222 vaccination. CDR3 in amino acids: CASSLVGGGPPTYEQYF. In nucleotides, the CDR3 is TGCGCCAGCAGCTTAGTCGGCGGGGGGCCCCCAACCTACGAGCAGTACTTC.